These T cell receptor beta chains were read from a single sample in a study of early T cells in non-severe SARS-CoV-2 infection. TCRdb fed the 5' RACE reads into MiXCR, producing one record per CDR3 protein. The sample has tens of thousands of distinct CDR3 sequences, approximately 6.9% seen once. Sequencing input: whole blood. The receptors were gathered from an adult who was a healthcare worker with PCR-confirmed SARS-CoV-2 infection or an uninfected control (not recorded which). Each CDR3 is given with its conserved first and last residue. Each record gives: D gene, V gene, J gene, clone size, CDR3 protein, CDR3 DNA. The D gene is left open where the match is weak. Not every row has a clone size; where given, it reads once, few, many or a size class.

>-|TRBV27|TRBJ2-6|once
CASRASGANVLTF
TGTGCCAGCAGGGCTTCTGGGGCCAACGTCCTGACTTTC
>TRBD1|TRBV20-1|TRBJ1-1|many
CSAQRQGANTEAFF
TGCAGTGCCCAAAGACAGGGGGCGAACACTGAAGCTTTCTTT
>-|TRBV27|TRBJ1-1|-
CASSFGRWTEAFF
TGTGCCAGCAGTTTTGGGCGGTGGACTGAAGCTTTCTTT
>TRBD1|TRBV6-2/TRBV6-3|TRBJ1-2|few
CASSVTGSYGYTF
TGTGCCAGCAGTGTGACAGGGAGCTATGGCTACACCTTC
>-|TRBV3-1|TRBJ2-7|-
CASSSGPATEEYF
TGTGCCAGCAGCTCCGGGCCAGCTACAGAGGAGTACTTC
>-|TRBV12-3/TRBV12-4|TRBJ2-5|-
CASSFTGGGTQYF
TGTGCCAGCAGCTTCACAGGGGGGGGGACCCAGTACTTC
>-|TRBV27|TRBJ1-2|many
CASSPLPGYGYTF
TGTGCCAGCAGTCCTCTCCCGGGCTATGGCTACACCTTC
>-|TRBV6-5|TRBJ2-3|many
CASRRTDTQYF
TGTGCCAGCAGGCGCACAGATACGCAGTATTTT
>-|TRBV12-3/TRBV12-4|TRBJ2-1|few
CASSKRGTVNEQFF
TGTGCCAGCAGCAAAAGGGGCACAGTCAATGAGCAGTTCTTC
>TRBD2|TRBV6-5|TRBJ2-5|few
CASSPLAASQETQYF
TGTGCCAGCAGTCCACTAGCGGCCAGCCAAGAGACCCAGTACTTC
>TRBD1|TRBV15|TRBJ1-2|few
CATSRNSDRAYGYTF
TGTGCCACCAGCAGAAACTCGGACAGGGCGTATGGCTACACCTTC
>TRBD2|TRBV28|TRBJ2-1|many
CASSLLTSGGDNEQFF
TGTGCCAGCAGTTTATTGACTAGCGGGGGGGACAATGAGCAGTTCTTC
>-|TRBV12-3/TRBV12-4|TRBJ2-4|-
CASSDGSNIQYF
TGTGCCAGCAGTGACGGTTCGAACATTCAGTACTTC
>-|TRBV1|TRBJ1-3|many
CTEPFPVSASSGNTIYF
TGCACCGAACCTTTCCCCGTATCAGCGAGCTCTGGAAACACCATATATTTT
>TRBD1|TRBV20-1|TRBJ1-4|few
CSARDQQGWLEKLFF
TGCAGTGCTAGGGACCAACAGGGGTGGCTTGAAAAACTGTTTTTT
>-|TRBV5-1|TRBJ2-5|many
CASSQGQANQETQYF
TGCGCCAGCAGCCAGGGGCAGGCCAACCAAGAGACCCAGTACTTC
>TRBD1|TRBV19|TRBJ2-5|many
CASSTGTGQETQYF
TGTGCCAGTAGTACCGGGACAGGTCAAGAGACCCAGTACTTC
>TRBD1|TRBV4-1|TRBJ1-2|-
CASSQAPRGANYGYTF
TGCGCCAGCAGCCAAGCACCCAGGGGGGCTAACTATGGCTACACCTTC
>-|TRBV12-3/TRBV12-4|TRBJ2-5|many
CASSIRQDQETQYF
TGTGCCAGCAGTATTAGACAGGACCAAGAGACCCAGTACTTC
>-|TRBV14|TRBJ1-5|-
CASSQDSYQPQHF
TGTGCCAGCAGCCAAGATAGCTATCAGCCCCAGCATTTT
>-|TRBV11-2|TRBJ2-7|few
CASSPQGSYEQYF
TGTGCCAGCAGCCCCCAAGGCTCCTACGAGCAGTACTTC
>TRBD1|TRBV19|TRBJ2-2|many
CASSGRRTGAVNSGELFF
TGTGCCAGTAGTGGCCGTCGGACAGGGGCGGTAAACTCCGGGGAGCTGTTTTTT
>TRBD2|TRBV11-2|TRBJ2-1|many
CASSLTSGGYNEQFF
TGTGCCAGCAGCCTGACTAGCGGGGGCTACAATGAGCAGTTCTTC
>-|TRBV5-5|TRBJ1-5|-
CASSLVGDSNQPQHF
TGTGCCAGCAGCTTGGTGGGGGATAGCAATCAGCCCCAGCATTTT
>TRBD2|TRBV4-3|TRBJ2-1|-
CASSHLAGGLNEQFF
TGCGCCAGCAGCCATCTAGCGGGGGGGCTCAATGAGCAGTTCTTC
>-|TRBV20-1|TRBJ2-5|many
CSAMQGNQETQYF
TGCAGTGCCATGCAGGGGAACCAAGAGACCCAGTACTTC
>-|TRBV6-6|TRBJ2-7|medium-sized
CASSYEKSSYEQYF
TGTGCCAGCAGTTACGAGAAGAGCTCCTACGAGCAGTACTTC
>TRBD1|TRBV20-1|TRBJ1-2|few
CSASTGQGAGGYTF
TGCAGTGCTAGTACAGGACAGGGGGCCGGCGGCTACACCTTC
>-|TRBV20-1|TRBJ1-6|-
CSARDPRVGSPLHF
TGCAGTGCTAGAGATCCCAGGGTCGGTTCACCCCTCCACTTT
>TRBD1|TRBV18|TRBJ1-5|-
CASSRDSFSNQPQHF
TGTGCCAGCTCACGGGACAGCTTTAGCAATCAGCCCCAGCATTTT
>-|TRBV18|TRBJ1-1|few
CASSPIQNTEAFF
TGTGCCAGCTCACCAATCCAGAACACTGAAGCTTTCTTT